This section outlines one T cell receptor beta chain sequence together with its context. Only in-frame clones appear in the TCRdb table, and some are missing; sequencing was by immunoSEQ multiplex PCR. The table has fewer than 300,000 clones, 85% seen once. The data originate from a study of blood T cell repertoires in COVID-19. Study as a whole: The study drew acute and convalescent COVID-19 samples from the United States, Italy and Spain.

The clonotype comes from a man in his fifties with active or convalescent COVID-19. Sequenced: peripheral blood.

The chain's CDR3 is CSVEPDRNYGYTF. DNA of the CDR3: TGCAGCGTTGAACCGGACAGAAACTATGGCTACACCTTC. The rearrangement uses TRBV29-1 and TRBJ1-2; D possibly corresponds to TRBD1 (6 bases). The ends were cut back, 2 bases at V and 2 bases at J, with 9 bases in the middle. Looked up from germline, CDR1 is SQVTM and CDR2 is ANQGSEA. The CDR3 is 13 residues long.